One T cell receptor (beta chain) is described in this entry. Its antigen is still unknown. Per-nucleotide qualities are absent, and no much larger clonotype sits a single base away. This specimen belongs to a study of Tregs in tolerant kidney transplant recipients (dated by TCRdb to between 2018 and 2020). As for the study more broadly: Before combined kidney and bone marrow transplantation, this study identified donor-specific regulatory T cells using TCRbeta sequencing and then followed those same cells after transplant.

Study-level results and caveats: Biological reproducibility was not directly addressed, though technical replication error appeared minimal. Expanding Tregs with activated donor B cells appeared to identify the most biologically relevant and donor-specific TCRbeta repertoire. Donor-specific Treg expansion exceeded global Treg expansion in tolerant patients, suggesting antigen-driven rather than nonspecific expansion. Because the study included only a small number of patients, the results must be confirmed in larger populations and under other immunosuppression protocols. For some patients the PCR primers changed over time, which made it impossible to compare the samples from those patients at the nucleotide level.

The CDR3 measures 11 amino acids from cysteine to phenylalanine. Only CDR3 DNA is held: 33 bases, read in frame from base 1. The junction shows trimming of 4 bases on V and 5 bases on J, plus 9 bases between the germline ends. CDR1 and CDR2 are read off the germline V gene (reference sequence) as GTSNPN and SVGIG. Related donors were used in the transplants with nonmyeloablative bone marrow transplantation, and mixed chimerism was transient in the human trials. Unstimulated Tregs (CD4+CD25+CD127-), CD4+ non-Tregs (CD4+CD25-), CD4 and CD8 cells were FACS-sorted from thawed PBMCs. Patients were several combined kidney and bone marrow transplant recipients from the ITN036ST trial, and only these trial subjects had samples available. Healthy control blood was separated into PBMCs by Ficoll density gradient and cryopreserved, and patient PBMCs were collected both before and after transplant. Genomic DNA was extracted from sorted cells with the QIAGEN DNeasy Blood and Tissue Kit for TCRbeta CDR3 sequencing. High-throughput TCRbeta CDR3 sequencing, including PCR amplification with bias correction and internal controls, was performed commercially through immunoSEQ. The study's processing was this. Unique productive TCRbeta sequences were defined by CDR3 nucleotide sequence where primers matched, otherwise by CDR3 amino acid sequence with Vbeta and Jbeta genes. As a correction for sorting error, sequences shared between sorted populations at a frequency ratio of 2:1 or less were discarded, and the remaining shared sequences were assigned to the higher population. A sequence was defined as donor-reactive if the sequence was expanded at least 5-fold in CFSE-low cells compared with unstimulated cells and had a frequency of at least 0.01% in CFSE-low cells. Jensen-Shannon divergence calculated on the top 100 TCRbeta sequences ranked by frequency was used to measure repertoire divergence. For samples with multiple sequencing runs, sorting error was corrected separately for each run before the runs were pooled. The clones in this table, taken by TCRdb from immuneACCESS, are in-frame only. Not every clone is retained; where verified, under half of the shortfall comes from an unresolved V gene, and the cause of the rest is unknown. V, J and clone size are those of that table, while D and trimming were read from the DNA. The sample table lists 90,000 or so clones, roughly 93% of them with a count of one. The ten largest make up roughly 1.7% of the sample.

This TCR was recovered from a human patient who received a combined kidney and bone marrow transplant. Once a transplant has taken place, some T cells may be donor derived. The rearrangement combines TRBV30 with TRBJ2-7, and possibly TRBD1, on 6 matching bases. The sequencing here drew on CD4+ T cells from blood (PBMCs), taken 12 months after the transplant. The bases are TGTGCCTGGAACAGGGTCCACGAGCAGTACTTC. Translated, this gives CAWNRVHEQYF.